The clone carrying this T cell receptor (beta chain) was found once. Its antigen is still unknown. Sequencing was performed with immunoSEQ multiplex PCR; in TCRdb, only in-frame clones are kept and a portion is missing. The sample records about 40,000 clones, about four fifths being singletons. The data belong to a study of STAT5B mutations in CD4+ large granular lymphocyte leukemia. This CDR3 is 13 amino acids long. Germline values: CDR1 SGHTA, CDR2 FQGTGA. V dropped 6 bases and J dropped 4 bases, with 13 bases sitting between them. Study-wide points: Top patient clones used TRBV06 genes more often: 8/27 versus 2/35 in controls.

Sequences were obtained from CD4+ T cells from blood buffy coats. The receptor was isolated from a human donor in good health. The chain recombines TRBV7-3 with TRBJ2-7; D is unclear. CDR3 loop: CASSPTNSYEQYF. For the CDR3, the DNA is TGTGCCAGCAGTCCAACAAACTCGTACGAGCAGTACTTC. Based on the CDR3 plus reference TRBV7-3 and TRBJ2-7, the full variable domain is GAGVSQTPSNKVTEKGKYVELRCDPISGHTALYWYRQSLGQGPEFLIYFQGTGAADDSGLPNDRFFAVRPEGSVSTLKIQRTERGDSAVYLCASSPTNSYEQYFGPGTRLTVT.